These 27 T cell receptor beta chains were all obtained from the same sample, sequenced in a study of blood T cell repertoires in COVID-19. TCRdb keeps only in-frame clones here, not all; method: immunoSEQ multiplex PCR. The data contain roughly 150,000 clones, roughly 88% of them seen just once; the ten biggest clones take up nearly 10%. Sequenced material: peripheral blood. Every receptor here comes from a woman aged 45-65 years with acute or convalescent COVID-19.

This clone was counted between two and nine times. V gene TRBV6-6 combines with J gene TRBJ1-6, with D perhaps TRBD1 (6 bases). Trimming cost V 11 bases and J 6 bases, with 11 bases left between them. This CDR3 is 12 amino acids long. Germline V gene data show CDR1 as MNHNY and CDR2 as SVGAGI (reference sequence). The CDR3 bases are TGTGCCTGCCTAGGGGGTAATTCACCCCTCCACTTT. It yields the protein CACLGGNSPLHF.

The CDR3 region has the DNA TGTGCCATCAGTGAGTCTGGGGCAGGGGGCATCCAAGAGACCCAGTACTTC. Translated, it gives CAISESGAGGIQETQYF. This chain joins TRBV10-3 and TRBJ2-5; 8 nucleotides match TRBD1. J was trimmed by 1 base and V by 0 bases; bases with no gene match: 7. The CDR3 extends over 17 amino acids. Germline lookup yields CDR1 ENHRY and CDR2 SYGVKD.

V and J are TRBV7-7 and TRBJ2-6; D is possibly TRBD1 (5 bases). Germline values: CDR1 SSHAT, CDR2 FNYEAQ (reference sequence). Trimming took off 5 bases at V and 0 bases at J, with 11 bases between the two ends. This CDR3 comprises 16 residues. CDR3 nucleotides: TGTGCCAGCAGCATGTCAGGGCCCTCTGGGGCCAACGTCCTGACTTTC. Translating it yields CASSMSGPSGANVLTF. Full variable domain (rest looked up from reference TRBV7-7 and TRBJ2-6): GAGVSQSPRYKVTKRGQDVTLRCDPISSHATLYWYQQALGQGPEFLTYFNYEAQPDKSGLPSDRFSAERPEGSISTLTIQRTEQRDSAMYRCASSMSGPSGANVLTFGAGSRLTVL.

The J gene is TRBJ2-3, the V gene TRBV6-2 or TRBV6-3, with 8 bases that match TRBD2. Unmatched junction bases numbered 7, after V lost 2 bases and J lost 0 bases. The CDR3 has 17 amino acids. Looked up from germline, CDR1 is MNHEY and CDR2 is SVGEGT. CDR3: CASSYGRAGGSTDTQYF. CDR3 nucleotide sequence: TGTGCCAGCAGTTACGGTCGGGCGGGAGGTAGCACAGATACGCAGTATTTT.

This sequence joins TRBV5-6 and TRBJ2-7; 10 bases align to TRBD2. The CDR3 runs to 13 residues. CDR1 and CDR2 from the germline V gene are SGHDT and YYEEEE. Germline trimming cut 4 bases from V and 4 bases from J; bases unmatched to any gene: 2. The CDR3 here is CASSLLAGYEQYF. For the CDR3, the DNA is TGTGCCAGCAGCCTACTAGCGGGGTACGAGCAGTACTTC.

In DNA form, the CDR3 reads TGCAGCGTTGTGCCCACAGGGACCGAGCAGTACTTC. Translating it yields CSVVPTGTEQYF. The V and J genes are TRBV29-1 and TRBJ2-7; tentative D call: TRBD1 (6 bases). Between the trimmed V and J ends, which lost 4 bases and 6 bases, there was a span of 13 bases. Per germline, CDR1 SQVTM and CDR2 ANQGSEA. This CDR3 is built from 12 residues.

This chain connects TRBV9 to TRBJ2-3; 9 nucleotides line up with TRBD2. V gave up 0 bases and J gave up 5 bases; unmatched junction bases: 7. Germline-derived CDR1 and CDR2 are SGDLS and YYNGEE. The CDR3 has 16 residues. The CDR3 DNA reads TGTGCCAGCAGCGTAGTTTCGCGGGGGGGCAGAGATACGCAGTATTTT. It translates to CASSVVSRGGRDTQYF.

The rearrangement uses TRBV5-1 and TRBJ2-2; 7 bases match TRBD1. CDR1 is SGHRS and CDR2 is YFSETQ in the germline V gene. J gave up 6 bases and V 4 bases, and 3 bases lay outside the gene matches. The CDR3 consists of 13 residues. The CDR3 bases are TGCGCCAGCAGCGAACAGGGGCCCGGGGAGCTGTTTTTT. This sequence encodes CASSEQGPGELFF.

The CDR3 sequence: CASSQALRLAGGLSHTGELFF. The DNA of the CDR3 is TGTGCCAGCAGCCAGGCCCTTAGACTAGCGGGAGGCCTAAGCCACACCGGGGAGCTGTTTTTT. The chain links TRBV4-2 to TRBJ2-2; 13 nucleotides align to TRBD2. The CDR3 has 21 residues. Germline values: CDR1 LGHNA, CDR2 YNFKEQ. Trimming removed 3 bases from V and 3 bases from J; junction bases left unmatched: 16.

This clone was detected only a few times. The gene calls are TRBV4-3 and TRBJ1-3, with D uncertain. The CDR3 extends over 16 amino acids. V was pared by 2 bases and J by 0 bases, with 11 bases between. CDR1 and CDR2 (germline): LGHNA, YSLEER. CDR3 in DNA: TGCGCCAGCAGCCAAAATTCGGGGTCCTCTGGAAACACCATATATTTT. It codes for CASSQNSGSSGNTIYF.

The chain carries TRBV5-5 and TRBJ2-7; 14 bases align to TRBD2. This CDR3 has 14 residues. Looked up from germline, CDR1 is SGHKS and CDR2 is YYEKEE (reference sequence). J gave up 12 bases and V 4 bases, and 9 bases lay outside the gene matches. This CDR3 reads CASSIGTSGSRSYF. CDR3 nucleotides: TGTGCCAGCAGCATAGGGACTAGCGGGAGCCGCTCGTACTTC.

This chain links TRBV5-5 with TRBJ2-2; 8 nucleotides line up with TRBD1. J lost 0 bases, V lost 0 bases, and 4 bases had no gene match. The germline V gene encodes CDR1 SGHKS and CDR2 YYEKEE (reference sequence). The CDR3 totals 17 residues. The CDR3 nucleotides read TGTGCCAGCAGCTTGGCGCAGGGGGCCCCGAACACCGGGGAGCTGTTTTTT. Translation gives CASSLAQGAPNTGELFF.

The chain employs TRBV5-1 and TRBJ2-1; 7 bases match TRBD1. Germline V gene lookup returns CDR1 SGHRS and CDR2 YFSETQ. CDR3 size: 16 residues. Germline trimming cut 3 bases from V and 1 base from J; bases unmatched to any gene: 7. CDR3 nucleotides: TGCGCCAGCAGCTCACAACCGGGACAGTCCTACAATGAGCAGTTCTTC. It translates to CASSSQPGQSYNEQFF.

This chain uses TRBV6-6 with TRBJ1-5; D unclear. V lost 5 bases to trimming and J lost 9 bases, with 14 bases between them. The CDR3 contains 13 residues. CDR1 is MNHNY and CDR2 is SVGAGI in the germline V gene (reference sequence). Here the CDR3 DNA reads TGTGCCAGCAGTCCCGAAAGGAAGCGGCCCCAGCATTTT. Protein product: CASSPERKRPQHF.

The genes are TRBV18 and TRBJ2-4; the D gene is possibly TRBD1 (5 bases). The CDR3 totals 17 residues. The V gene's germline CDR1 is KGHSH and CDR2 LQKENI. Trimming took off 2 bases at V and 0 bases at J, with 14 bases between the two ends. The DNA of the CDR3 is TGTGCCAGCTCACCATCTAGGGCAGGGATAGCCAAAAACATTCAGTACTTC. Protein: CASSPSRAGIAKNIQYF.

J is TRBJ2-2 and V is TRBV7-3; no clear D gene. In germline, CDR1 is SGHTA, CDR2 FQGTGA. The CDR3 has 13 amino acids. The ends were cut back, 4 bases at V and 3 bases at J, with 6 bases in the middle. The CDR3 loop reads CASSSTYTGELFF. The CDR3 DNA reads TGTGCCAGCAGCTCGACTTACACCGGGGAGCTGTTTTTT.

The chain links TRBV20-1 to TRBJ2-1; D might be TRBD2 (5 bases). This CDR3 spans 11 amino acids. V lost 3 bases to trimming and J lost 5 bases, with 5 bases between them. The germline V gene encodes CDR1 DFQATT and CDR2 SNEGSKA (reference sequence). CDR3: CSARGDNEQFF. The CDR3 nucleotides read TGCAGTGCTAGGGGAGACAATGAGCAGTTCTTC.

In nucleotides, the CDR3 is TGTGCCAGCAGTTACGGGACTAGCGGGAGGACGGGGAGCACAGATACGCAGTATTTT. Encoded protein: CASSYGTSGRTGSTDTQYF. The chain joins TRBV6-2 or TRBV6-3 to TRBJ2-3, with TRBD2 identical over 15 bases. J gave up 0 bases and V 2 bases, and 6 bases lay outside the gene matches. Germline V gene data show CDR1 as MNHEY and CDR2 as SVGEGT. The CDR3 extends over 19 amino acids.

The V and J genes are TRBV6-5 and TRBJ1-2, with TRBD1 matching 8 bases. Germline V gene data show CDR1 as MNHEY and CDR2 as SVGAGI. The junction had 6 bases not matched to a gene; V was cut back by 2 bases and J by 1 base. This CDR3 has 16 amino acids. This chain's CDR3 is CASSYARTGSNYGYTF. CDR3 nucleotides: TGTGCCAGCAGTTACGCCCGGACAGGGAGTAACTATGGCTACACCTTC.

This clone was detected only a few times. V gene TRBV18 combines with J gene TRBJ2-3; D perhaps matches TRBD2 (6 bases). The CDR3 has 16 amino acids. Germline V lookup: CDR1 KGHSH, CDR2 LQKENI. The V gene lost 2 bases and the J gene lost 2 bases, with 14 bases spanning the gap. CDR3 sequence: CASSPRASVNTDTQYF. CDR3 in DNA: TGTGCCAGCTCACCAAGGGCTAGCGTGAACACAGATACGCAGTATTTT.

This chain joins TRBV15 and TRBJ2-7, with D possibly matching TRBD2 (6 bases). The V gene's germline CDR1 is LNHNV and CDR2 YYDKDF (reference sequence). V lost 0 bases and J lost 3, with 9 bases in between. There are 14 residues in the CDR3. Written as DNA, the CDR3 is TGTGCCACCAGCAGAGATCGGGGGTTCTACGAGCAGTACTTC. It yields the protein CATSRDRGFYEQYF.

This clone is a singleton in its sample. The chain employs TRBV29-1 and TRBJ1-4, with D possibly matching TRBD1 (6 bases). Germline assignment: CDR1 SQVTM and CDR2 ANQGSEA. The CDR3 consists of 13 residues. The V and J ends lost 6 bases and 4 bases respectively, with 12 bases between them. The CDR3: CSVSGTSNEKLFF. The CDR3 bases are TGCAGCGTCTCCGGGACAAGTAATGAAAAACTGTTTTTT.

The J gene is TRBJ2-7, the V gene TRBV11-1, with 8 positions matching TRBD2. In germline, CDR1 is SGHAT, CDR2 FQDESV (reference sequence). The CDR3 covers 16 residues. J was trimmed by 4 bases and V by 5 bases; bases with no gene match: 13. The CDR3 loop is CASSLQSSGGQYEQYF. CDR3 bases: TGTGCCAGCAGCCTACAATCCTCGGGGGGGCAGTACGAGCAGTACTTC.

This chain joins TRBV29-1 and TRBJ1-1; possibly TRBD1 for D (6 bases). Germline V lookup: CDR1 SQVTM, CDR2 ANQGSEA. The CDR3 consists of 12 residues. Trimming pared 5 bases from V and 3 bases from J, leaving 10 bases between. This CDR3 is CSVTQGYTEAFF. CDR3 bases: TGCAGCGTTACACAGGGCTACACTGAAGCTTTCTTT.

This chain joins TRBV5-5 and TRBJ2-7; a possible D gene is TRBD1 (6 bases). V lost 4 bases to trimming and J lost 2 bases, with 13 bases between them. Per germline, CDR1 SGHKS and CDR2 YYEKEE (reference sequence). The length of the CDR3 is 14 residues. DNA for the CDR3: TGTGCCAGCAGCCCCGGGACATCGACCTACGAGCAGTACTTC. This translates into CASSPGTSTYEQYF.

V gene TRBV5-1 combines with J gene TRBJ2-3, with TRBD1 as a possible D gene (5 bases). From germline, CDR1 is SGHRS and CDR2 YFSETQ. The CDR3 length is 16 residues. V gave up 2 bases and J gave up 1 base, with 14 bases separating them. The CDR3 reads CASSLQEPSRTDTQYF. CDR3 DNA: TGCGCCAGCAGCTTACAGGAACCCTCTCGCACAGATACGCAGTATTTT.

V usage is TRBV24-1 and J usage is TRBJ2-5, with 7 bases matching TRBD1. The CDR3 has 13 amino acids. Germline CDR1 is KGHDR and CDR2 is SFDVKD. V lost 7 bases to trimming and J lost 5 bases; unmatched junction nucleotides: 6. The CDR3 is CATSAGTEETQYF. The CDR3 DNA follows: TGTGCCACCAGCGCCGGGACAGAGGAGACCCAGTACTTC.